The 17 T cell receptor beta chains presented below share a single source sample, sequenced in a study of T-cell memory formation after mild COVID-19. TCRdb analysed the 5' RACE reads with MiXCR anew, one entry per CDR3 protein. The repertoire consists of about 160,000 distinct CDR3 sequences, with 25% to 40% occurring once and the leading ten covering 12%. Sequenced sample: PBMCs or a T cell subset sorted from them (not recorded which). Every receptor here comes from an adult woman who had mild COVID-19 (a few samples of this study predate the infection). Cell type and time point are not known.

This clonotype was counted a few times. In nucleotides, the CDR3 is TGTGCCAGCAGTCGCGACGGGGATACGCAGTATTTT. Its protein product is CASSRDGDTQYF. J is TRBJ2-3 and V is TRBV12-3 or TRBV12-4; D is ambiguous. The CDR3 length is 12 residues. The V end lost 5 bases, the J end lost 6 bases, and 9 bases lay between the germline ends.

Only a few counts were recorded for this clonotype. J is TRBJ1-5 and V is TRBV21-1; the table's TRBD1 call for D was not verified on the DNA. TRBV21-1 is deemed a pseudogene. The CDR3 length is 20 residues. The CDR3 coding sequence is TGTGCCAGCAGCAAAGATCTTAGGGGGACAGACCTCCGGCTCAATCAGCCCCAGCATTTT. It is translated as CASSKDLRGTDLRLNQPQHF.

Only a few counts were recorded for this clonotype. As DNA, the CDR3 is TGTGCCAGCAGTTTGGGCGCAGGAACCGGGGAGCTGTTTTTT. Translated, it gives CASSLGAGTGELFF. The chain couples TRBV12-3 or TRBV12-4 to TRBJ2-2; D gene uncertain. V was shortened by 3 bases and J by 5 bases, with 10 bases between the two germline ends. This CDR3 has 14 amino acids.

This chain joins TRBV7-9 and TRBJ2-1, with 8 bases aligning to TRBD2. Looked up from germline, CDR1 is SEHNR and CDR2 is FQNEAQ (reference sequence). The CDR3 spans 16 residues. Trimming at V came to 0 bases and at J to 8 bases, leaving 9 bases not matched to a gene. The CDR3 DNA follows: TGTGCCAGCAGCTTAGCGACTTGGCGGGAGGTCGATGAGCAGTTCTTC. Amino acid sequence: CASSLATWREVDEQFF.

The rearrangement links TRBV2 to TRBJ1-2, with a tentative D call TRBD1 (6 bases). The length of the CDR3 is 13 residues. The V end was cut by 8 bases, the J end by 8 bases, with 18 bases between. The germline V gene encodes CDR1 SNHLY and CDR2 FYNNEI. The CDR3 nucleotides read TGTGCCAGCTCTTTCGTGGGGGGCAGGGGCTACACCTTC. Translation: CASSFVGGRGYTF.

In this sample, this clonotype turned up a few times. V and J are TRBV7-2 and TRBJ1-6; TRBD1 aligns across 7 bases. J gave up 8 bases and V 5 bases, and 3 bases lay outside the gene matches. CDR3 size: 13 residues. CDR1 is SGHTA, CDR2 FQGNSA, per germline. CDR3 nucleotides: TGTGCCAGCAGCGTCACAGGGGATTCACCCCTCCACTTT. Translation gives CASSVTGDSPLHF.

The chain is built from TRBV4-1 and TRBJ1-6; D is unclear. CDR3 length equals 15 residues. Germline V gene lookup returns CDR1 MGHRA and CDR2 YSYEKL. The V end lost 1 base, the J end lost 7 bases, and 11 bases lay between the germline ends. CDR3: CASSQAEDFNSPLHF. The CDR3 DNA reads TGCGCCAGCAGCCAAGCGGAGGATTTCAATTCACCCCTCCACTTT.

The genes are TRBV4-2 and TRBJ1-2; possibly TRBD1 for D (6 bases). Germline CDR1 LGHNA, CDR2 YNFKEQ. V was trimmed by 3 bases and J by 8 bases, leaving 16 bases between them. The CDR3 consists of 14 residues. For the CDR3, the DNA is TGTGCCAGCAGCCAGGGGACACTGCTACAGGGCTACACCTTC. It yields the protein CASSQGTLLQGYTF.

This sequence joins TRBV4-2 and TRBJ2-1; possible D gene TRBD2, 6 bases. The CDR3 has 15 residues. Germline values: CDR1 LGHNA, CDR2 YNFKEQ. The V gene lost 5 bases and the J gene lost 6 bases, with 17 bases spanning the gap. This CDR3 reads CASSGSLEGLNEQFF. CDR3 sequence (DNA): TGTGCCAGCAGCGGGTCCCTGGAGGGCCTCAATGAGCAGTTCTTC.

This clonotype was counted only a few times. The chain is built from TRBV10-3 and TRBJ1-5; D may be TRBD1 (5 bases). The CDR3 loop spans 15 amino acids. Trimming pared 0 bases from V and 11 bases from J, leaving 17 bases between. Germline lookup yields CDR1 ENHRY and CDR2 SYGVKD. Here the CDR3 reads CAISESRGREGAQHF. The CDR3 DNA follows: TGTGCCATCAGTGAGTCGAGAGGTCGAGAAGGGGCCCAGCATTTT.

The chain links TRBV20-1 to TRBJ1-2, with D uncertain. The CDR3 sequence is 16 residues long. Germline CDR1 and CDR2: DFQATT and SNEGSKA (reference sequence). Trimming removed 0 bases from V and 0 bases from J, with 14 bases in between. The CDR3 DNA reads as TGCAGTGCTAGAGATGCGGTGACACCATCTAACTATGGCTACACCTTC. Its translation is CSARDAVTPSNYGYTF.

This rearrangement joins TRBV7-6 to TRBJ2-1, with D maybe TRBD2 (5 bases). The CDR3 has 17 residues. Trimming left V 4 bases short and J 1 base short, with 17 bases between. Germline loops: CDR1 SGHVS, CDR2 FNYEAQ. In DNA, the CDR3 is TGTGCCAGCAGCTACTTTGCGGGTACCTCTTCCTACAATGAGCAGTTCTTC. This gives the protein CASSYFAGTSSYNEQFF. Filled out from reference TRBV7-6 and TRBJ2-1, the complete variable domain reads GAGVSQSPRYKVTKRGQDVALRCDPISGHVSLYWYRQALGQGPEFLTYFNYEAQQDKSGLPNDRFSAERPEGSISTLTIQRTEQRDSAMYRCASSYFAGTSSYNEQFFGPGTRLTVL.

This clonotype was seen a handful of times. The chain recombines TRBV12-3 or TRBV12-4 with TRBJ2-7; the match to TRBD2 covers 9 bases. This CDR3 is built from 15 residues. J lost 8 bases, V lost 7 bases, and 15 bases had no gene match. The CDR3 is CASTPPGASGTKQYF. The CDR3 region has the DNA TGTGCCAGCACCCCACCGGGGGCTAGCGGGACTAAGCAGTACTTC.

The chain carries TRBV6-2 or TRBV6-3 and TRBJ2-7; 7 positions match TRBD2. Germline CDR1 is MNHEY and CDR2 is SVGEGT. V was clipped by 3 bases and J by 5 bases; unmatched bases: 7. The CDR3 loop spans 14 amino acids. The CDR3 loop reads CASSYTGGTNEQYF. The CDR3, as DNA: TGTGCCAGCAGTTATACGGGAGGAACCAACGAGCAGTACTTC.

In its sample, this clonotype was seen a few times. This chain links TRBV11-2 with TRBJ2-2; D not certain. CDR1 and CDR2 (germline): SGHAT, FQNNGV. Trimming took 5 bases from V and 6 from J, leaving 10 bases between them. The length of the CDR3 is 13 residues. CDR3 in DNA: TGTGCCAGCAGCCCTCGGCCCTCCGGGGAGCTGTTTTTT. It codes for CASSPRPSGELFF.

The rearrangement links TRBV5-1 to TRBJ1-1; no definite D call. Deletions cut 0 bases from V and 6 bases from J, with 12 bases between. From germline, CDR1 is SGHRS and CDR2 YFSETQ. The CDR3 has 14 amino acids. The CDR3 here is CASSLGHQQAEAFF. Written as DNA, the CDR3 is TGCGCCAGCAGCTTGGGACACCAGCAGGCTGAAGCTTTCTTT. Full variable domain (missing parts from reference TRBV5-1 and TRBJ1-1): KAGVTQTPRYLIKTRGQQVTLSCSPISGHRSVSWYQQTPGQGLQFLFEYFSETQRNKGNFPGRFSGRQFSNSRSEMNVSTLELGDSALYLCASSLGHQQAEAFFGQGTRLTVV.

The chain uses TRBV2 and TRBJ2-7; unclear D gene. Trimming removed 7 bases at V and 2 bases at J, with 9 bases between. This CDR3 has 12 amino acids. The germline V gene encodes CDR1 SNHLY and CDR2 FYNNEI. The CDR3 here is CASKDGTYEQYF. The CDR3 DNA sequence: TGTGCCAGCAAAGACGGCACCTACGAGCAGTACTTC.